Below are 16 T cell receptor beta chains sequenced from a single sample in a study of identifying expanded T cells in peripheral blood. This table comes from immunoSEQ multiplex PCR, and its TCRdb copy is limited to in-frame clones, with some not included. The table includes tens of thousands of clones, 70% to 90% detected once. The sample was blood. The receptors were gathered from a person aged 18-70 years in good health.

The rearrangement uses TRBV7-2 and TRBJ1-1; D not resolved. The V gene's germline CDR1 is SGHTA and CDR2 FQGNSA. Trimming cost V 7 bases and J 2 bases, with 14 bases left between them. The CDR3 has 14 residues. Here the CDR3 reads CASTPSPRNTEAFF. CDR3 DNA sequence: TGTGCCAGCACCCCCTCCCCCCGTAACACTGAAGCTTTCTTT.

The CDR3 spells CAWSSTGRNSPLHF. CDR3 bases: TGTGCCTGGAGTTCCACGGGACGGAATTCACCCCTCCACTTT. V and J are TRBV30 and TRBJ1-6; weak D call: TRBD1 (5 bases). The germline V gene has CDR1 GTSNPN and CDR2 SVGIG (reference sequence). With 2 bases removed from V and 7 bases from J, the gap between germline ends came to 12 bases. CDR3 length: 14 residues.

The chain carries TRBV4-1 and TRBJ2-3, with 9 bases aligning to TRBD2. CDR3 length equals 17 residues. Germline CDR1 is MGHRA and CDR2 is YSYEKL. Trimming cost V 2 bases and J 0 bases; bases outside gene matches: 6. CDR3 sequence: CASSQPGLALSTDTQYF. The CDR3 DNA reads as TGCGCCAGCAGCCAACCGGGACTAGCCCTTAGCACAGATACGCAGTATTTT.

The CDR3 DNA follows: TGTGCATCAAGGCTGGGATACAGGGACGAGCAGTACTTC. This codes for CASRLGYRDEQYF. The chain is built from TRBV6-6 and TRBJ2-7, with D possibly being TRBD1 (6 bases). The germline V gene encodes CDR1 MNHNY and CDR2 SVGAGI (reference sequence). The CDR3 has 13 residues.

The chain couples TRBV7-9 to TRBJ2-7; D is perhaps TRBD1 (6 bases). The V and J ends lost 2 bases and 2 bases respectively, with 13 bases between them. The CDR3 is 15 amino acids. The V gene's germline CDR1 is SEHNR and CDR2 FQNEAQ (reference sequence). The CDR3 reads CASSLMGAAAYEQYF. The CDR3 DNA follows: TGTGCCAGCAGCTTAATGGGGGCAGCTGCCTACGAGCAGTACTTC.

The CDR3 sequence: CASSPDTRNSPLHF. CDR3 nucleotide sequence: TGTGCCAGCAGCCCGGACACACGGAATTCACCCCTCCACTTT. V gene TRBV7-9 combines with J gene TRBJ1-6; possible D gene TRBD1, 5 bases. V lost 5 bases and J 7 bases, leaving 12 bases between the germline ends. Germline lookup yields CDR1 SEHNR and CDR2 FQNEAQ (reference sequence). The CDR3 consists of 14 residues.

This clone occurred a few times. The V call is TRBV5-6, the J call TRBJ2-1; either TRBD1 or TRBD2 may supply D (5 bases each). The CDR3 length is 16 residues. V was trimmed by 4 bases and J by 7 bases, leaving 21 bases between them. Germline loops: CDR1 SGHDT, CDR2 YYEEEE. The CDR3 spells CASSPPRGRVKNEQFF. The CDR3 DNA reads as TGTGCCAGCAGCCCACCCCGGGGCAGGGTCAAGAATGAGCAGTTCTTC.

The chain links TRBV2 to TRBJ2-1, with 7 bases that match TRBD1. CDR1 is SNHLY, CDR2 FYNNEI, per germline. The V segment lost 11 bases and the J segment 0 bases; nucleotides outside the gene matches: 10. The CDR3 spans 15 residues. The CDR3 bases are TGTGCCGTCGGGACAGCCTTACACTCCTACAATGAGCAGTTCTTC. This sequence encodes CAVGTALHSYNEQFF.

This clone was seen more than once but under ten times. This rearrangement joins TRBV5-4 to TRBJ1-2; D remains unclear. In germline, CDR1 is SGHNT, CDR2 YYREEE (reference sequence). This CDR3 region has 15 residues. V was pared by 4 bases and J by 5 bases, with 18 bases between. In DNA form, the CDR3 reads TGTGCCAGCAGCATGAGCCAGGATCCCTCTTATGGCTACACCTTC. Encoded protein: CASSMSQDPSYGYTF.

In DNA form, the CDR3 reads TGTGCCAGCAGCTTAGAGGACAGGGAAGGCTACACCTTC. Its translation: CASSLEDREGYTF. The J gene is TRBJ1-2, the V gene TRBV7-9; 8 nucleotides agree with TRBD1. The CDR3 consists of 13 residues. V lost 1 base and J lost 8; bases outside the gene matches: 3. CDR1 and CDR2 from the germline V gene are SEHNR and FQNEAQ (reference sequence).

The genes are TRBV7-2 and TRBJ2-7, with TRBD2 identical over 8 bases. Germline CDR1 SGHTA, CDR2 FQGNSA. Losses at the gene ends were 2 bases for V and 0 bases for J; bases not matched to a gene: 6. The length of the CDR3 is 16 residues. The CDR3, as DNA: TGTGCCAGCAGCTTACGGGGGGGGTTAACCTCCTACGAGCAGTACTTC. Its translation is CASSLRGGLTSYEQYF.

The genes are TRBV6-1 and TRBJ1-3, with no clear D. V lost 8 bases and J 0 bases, leaving 5 bases between the germline ends. Looked up from germline, CDR1 is MNHNS and CDR2 is SASEGT. The CDR3 is 12 residues long. The CDR3: CASALSGNTIYF. CDR3 in DNA: TGTGCCAGCGCCCTCTCTGGAAACACCATATATTTT.

The genes are TRBV4-3 and TRBJ2-1; maybe TRBD1 (5 bases). CDR3 length equals 15 residues. Between the trimmed V and J ends, which lost 3 bases and 3 bases, there was a span of 12 bases. Germline V gene lookup returns CDR1 LGHNA and CDR2 YSLEER. The DNA of the CDR3 is TGCGCCAGCAGCCATAGCCTCGACAGCTACAATGAGCAGTTCTTC. This sequence encodes CASSHSLDSYNEQFF.

J is TRBJ2-1 and V is TRBV30; 12 bases line up with TRBD2. CDR1 and CDR2 from the germline V gene are GTSNPN and SVGIG (reference sequence). This CDR3 spans 15 amino acids. Trimming removed 6 bases from V and 5 bases from J; junction bases left unmatched: 8. In nucleotides, the CDR3 is TGTGCCTGCCCAAACGGACTAGCGGGAAACAATGAGCAGTTCTTC. Its translation is CACPNGLAGNNEQFF.

The chain has TRBV19 and TRBJ2-5, with TRBD1 identical over 10 bases. Looked up from germline, CDR1 is LNHDA and CDR2 is SQIVND (reference sequence). V dropped 5 bases and J dropped 3; count of bases not matched to a gene: 12. This CDR3 region has 17 residues. CDR3 residues: CASSSRQGAFWEETQYF. CDR3 bases: TGTGCCAGTAGTTCACGACAGGGGGCCTTCTGGGAAGAGACCCAGTACTTC.

The chain is built from TRBV27 and TRBJ1-6; D is unresolved. V lost 6 bases to trimming and J lost 9 bases, with 9 bases between them. The CDR3 extends over 12 amino acids. Germline CDR1 reads MNHEY; CDR2 reads SMNVEV (reference sequence). The CDR3 is CASSPSGSPLHF. Here the CDR3 DNA reads TGTGCCAGCAGCCCTAGTGGTTCACCCCTCCACTTT.